The next 23 T cell receptor beta chains were all read from a single sample in a study of radiation and T cells in renal cell carcinoma. Time point specified: blood 4 weeks post-SBRT, at nephrectomy. The treatment here: 15 Gy SBRT to primary tumor, nephrectomy 4 weeks later. Here immunoSEQ multiplex PCR was the method, and the copy in TCRdb shows in-frame clones only, minus some. Counted here are 150,000 to 200,000 clones, about 87% occurring once; the ten biggest clones make up 11%. Material: blood, obtained from a patient whose treatment included radiotherapy and nephrectomy. The receptors here all came from a woman aged 50 to 65 with renal cell carcinoma.

V usage is TRBV5-5 and J usage is TRBJ2-7; D might be TRBD1 (6 bases). The CDR3 has 13 residues. V was cut by 4 bases and J by 2 bases, with 10 bases left in between. Germline CDR1 reads SGHKS; CDR2 reads YYEKEE (reference sequence). CDR3 sequence (DNA): TGTGCCAGCAGCCACAAGGGGGCCTACGAGCAGTACTTC. Translating it yields CASSHKGAYEQYF.

Details on this clone: The same CDR3 is also encoded by other DNA sequences in this sample. This sequence joins TRBV6-1 and TRBJ2-1, with 9 bases that match TRBD2. The CDR3 sequence is 15 residues long. With 5 bases clipped from V and 2 bases from J, the junction kept 4 bases outside the gene matches. The V gene's germline CDR1 is MNHNS and CDR2 SASEGT. CDR3 sequence: CASSLERGAYNEQFF. The CDR3, as DNA: TGTGCCAGCAGTCTGGAGCGGGGGGCCTACAATGAGCAGTTCTTC.

This rearrangement joins TRBV2 to TRBJ1-5; TRBD1 matches at 9 bases. The germline gives CDR1 SNHLY, CDR2 FYNNEI. CDR3 size: 14 residues. J was trimmed by 7 bases and V by 5 bases; bases with no gene match: 6. The CDR3 region is CASSNGQGNQPQHF. DNA of the CDR3: TGTGCCAGCAGTAACGGACAGGGGAACCAGCCCCAGCATTTT.

V gene TRBV19 combines with J gene TRBJ2-1; TRBD2 matches at 8 bases. Germline V lookup: CDR1 LNHDA, CDR2 SQIVND (reference sequence). There are 15 residues in the CDR3. The ends lost 6 bases at V and 7 bases at J; junction bases unmatched: 11. The CDR3 DNA is TGTGCCAGTAGCCCCTGGGGAAAGCGGGGGAATGAGCAGTTCTTC. Its translation: CASSPWGKRGNEQFF.

The chain joins TRBV2 to TRBJ1-2; weak D call: TRBD1 (5 bases). Germline V lookup: CDR1 SNHLY, CDR2 FYNNEI. CDR3 length equals 12 residues. V was pared by 7 bases and J by 5 bases, with 11 bases between. CDR3 in amino acids: CASIRGEYGYTF. Written as DNA, the CDR3 is TGTGCCAGCATCCGAGGGGAATATGGCTACACCTTC.

The chain recombines TRBV4-1 with TRBJ1-1; D may be TRBD1 (6 bases). Germline CDR1 reads MGHRA; CDR2 reads YSYEKL. The CDR3 extends over 13 amino acids. V was pared by 3 bases and J by 7 bases, with 12 bases between. The DNA for the CDR3 is TGCGCCAGCAGCCATCCCGACAGGATTGAAGCTTTCTTT. Its translation: CASSHPDRIEAFF.

The chain employs TRBV5-1 and TRBJ2-1, with D perhaps TRBD1 (5 bases). The V end lost 2 bases, the J end lost 0 bases, and 9 bases lay between the germline ends. This CDR3 contains 15 residues. CDR1 is SGHRS and CDR2 is YFSETQ in the germline V gene. CDR3 DNA: TGCGCCAGCAGCTTTGACGACAGCTCCTACAATGAGCAGTTCTTC. It is translated as CASSFDDSSYNEQFF.

The rearrangement links TRBV19 to TRBJ1-5, with D unresolved. The CDR3 has 13 residues. In germline, CDR1 is LNHDA, CDR2 SQIVND (reference sequence). Trimming cost V 8 bases and J 4 bases, with 12 bases left between them. The CDR3 nucleotides read TGTGCCAGTGCAGTAACTGTAAATCAGCCCCAGCATTTT. Encoded protein: CASAVTVNQPQHF.

This clone was detected only a few times. V gene TRBV19 combines with J gene TRBJ2-7, with 7 nucleotides matching TRBD1. V shed 4 bases and J 5 bases; nucleotides not matched to a gene: 5. The germline V gene encodes CDR1 LNHDA and CDR2 SQIVND (reference sequence). The CDR3 contains 13 residues. The CDR3 here is CASSTTGSDEQYF. CDR3 nucleotides: TGTGCCAGTAGTACGACAGGGTCCGACGAGCAGTACTTC.

V is TRBV5-6 and J is TRBJ1-2, with TRBD1 matching over 8 bases. CDR1 is SGHDT, CDR2 YYEEEE, per germline. The trim removed 3 bases at V and 4 bases at J, leaving 5 bases unmatched. The length of the CDR3 is 14 residues. The CDR3: CASSSRGRSYGYTF. The CDR3 nucleotides are TGTGCCAGCAGCTCCAGGGGGCGGAGCTATGGCTACACCTTC.

The CDR3 loop is CATLLLSLDTDTQYF. In nucleotides, the CDR3 is TGTGCCACCCTGTTGCTTTCGCTGGACACAGATACGCAGTATTTT. The rearrangement links TRBV6-1 to TRBJ2-3; D gene unclear. V lost 10 bases, J lost 2 bases, and 19 bases lay in between. This CDR3 comprises 15 residues. In germline, CDR1 is MNHNS, CDR2 SASEGT.

This chain joins TRBV2 and TRBJ2-7; 7 bases line up with TRBD1. Germline CDR1 reads SNHLY; CDR2 reads FYNNEI. The CDR3 extends over 13 amino acids. V trimming: 8 bases; J trimming: 2 bases; junction bases outside the gene matches: 6. CDR3 sequence (DNA): TGTGCCAGCCGACAGGGAACCCCCTACGAGCAGTACTTC. The encoded protein is CASRQGTPYEQYF.

The chain has TRBV7-3 and TRBJ2-7, with D possibly being TRBD2 (5 bases). From germline, CDR1 is SGHTA and CDR2 FQGTGA. V dropped 5 bases and J dropped 2 bases, with 13 bases sitting between them. This CDR3 region has 14 residues. The CDR3 loop reads CASSPRAGTYEQYF. The CDR3 region has the DNA TGTGCCAGCAGCCCTCGGGCGGGCACCTACGAGCAGTACTTC.

The count of this clone is one. This rearrangement joins TRBV29-1 to TRBJ2-3; D not certain. The CDR3 is 11 amino acids. Germline CDR1 reads SQVTM; CDR2 reads ANQGSEA. The V gene lost 8 bases and the J gene lost 4 bases, with 10 bases spanning the gap. CDR3 protein: CSNTFADTQYF. The CDR3, as DNA: TGCAGCAACACTTTCGCAGATACGCAGTATTTT.

This chain joins TRBV10-3 and TRBJ1-4, with 7 bases that match TRBD1. The length of the CDR3 is 13 residues. The germline V gene encodes CDR1 ENHRY and CDR2 SYGVKD. V was clipped by 10 bases and J by 3 bases; unmatched bases: 5. Here the CDR3 reads CATWTGSNEKLFF. The CDR3 nucleotides are TGTGCCACCTGGACAGGTTCTAATGAAAAACTGTTTTTT.

The chain employs TRBV6-6 and TRBJ2-7, with D perhaps matching TRBD1 (5 bases). This CDR3 has 14 residues. Germline V lookup: CDR1 MNHNY, CDR2 SVGAGI (reference sequence). Trimming cost V 5 bases and J 2 bases, with 13 bases left between them. This CDR3 is CASSAPQVTYEQYF. The CDR3 DNA reads as TGTGCCAGCAGTGCCCCACAGGTAACCTACGAGCAGTACTTC.

The rearrangement links TRBV6-5 to TRBJ2-5; 7 bases align to TRBD1. This CDR3 contains 12 residues. From germline, CDR1 is MNHEY and CDR2 SVGAGI. Losses at the gene ends were 6 bases for V and 10 bases for J; bases not matched to a gene: 8. DNA for the CDR3: TGTGCCAGCAGAACGATGACAGGGCTCCAGTACTTC. Its protein is CASRTMTGLQYF.

This chain joins TRBV7-2 and TRBJ1-5, with a tentative D call TRBD1 (5 bases). Germline V gene lookup returns CDR1 SGHTA and CDR2 FQGNSA. CDR3 size: 17 residues. V was shortened by 4 bases and J by 2 bases, with 18 bases between the two germline ends. CDR3 DNA: TGTGCCAGCAGCTCCTGGGGCGGACTGATTGGCAATCAGCCCCAGCATTTT. This gives the protein CASSSWGGLIGNQPQHF.

This sequence joins TRBV7-2 and TRBJ2-1, with 8 nucleotides matching TRBD1. Germline CDR1 and CDR2: SGHTA and FQGNSA. The CDR3 runs to 15 residues. The junction had 10 bases not matched to a gene; V was cut back by 5 bases and J by 7 bases. The CDR3 spells CASSVRDRKGNEQFF. The CDR3 DNA sequence: TGTGCCAGCAGCGTTCGGGACAGGAAAGGGAATGAGCAGTTCTTC.

The V gene is TRBV15, the J gene TRBJ1-5; D may be TRBD1 (6 bases). Germline CDR1 reads LNHNV; CDR2 reads YYDKDF (reference sequence). Trimming pared 2 bases from V and 3 bases from J, leaving 11 bases between. The CDR3 is 15 amino acids. CDR3 sequence (DNA): TGTGCCACCAGCAGACGCCGGGACACCAATCAGCCCCAGCATTTT. It is translated as CATSRRRDTNQPQHF.

This clone has a handful of counts. The V and J genes are TRBV11-2 and TRBJ2-7; unclear D gene. The CDR3 consists of 16 residues. Trimming took 5 bases from V and 0 from J, leaving 17 bases between them. The germline V gene encodes CDR1 SGHAT and CDR2 FQNNGV. CDR3 sequence: CASSPDTYSSSYEQYF. For the CDR3, the DNA is TGTGCCAGCAGCCCCGACACATACAGCTCCTCCTACGAGCAGTACTTC. The full variable domain, rest sourced from reference TRBV11-2 and TRBJ2-7, is EAGVAQSPRYKIIEKRQSVAFWCNPISGHATLYWYQQILGQGPKLLIQFQNNGVVDDSQLPKDRFSAERLKGVDSTLKIQPAKLEDSAVYLCASSPDTYSSSYEQYFGPGTRLTVT.

In this sample, this clone turned up a few times. This chain uses TRBV4-3 with TRBJ1-1; D not resolved. The CDR3 length is 15 residues. Trimming removed 1 base from V and 3 bases from J, with 12 bases in between. Germline loops: CDR1 LGHNA, CDR2 YSLEER. CDR3 sequence reads: CASSQVAGLDTEAFF. DNA for the CDR3: TGCGCCAGCAGCCAAGTAGCAGGCCTGGACACTGAAGCTTTCTTT.

The V call is TRBV5-4, the J call TRBJ2-5; perhaps TRBD1 as D (7 bases). The CDR3 is 15 amino acids. Looked up from germline, CDR1 is SGHNT and CDR2 is YYREEE (reference sequence). The V end was cut by 0 bases, the J end by 5 bases, with 14 bases between. The CDR3 sequence is CASSLGGRGRETQYF. The CDR3 coding sequence is TGTGCCAGCAGCTTGGGAGGCAGGGGGAGGGAGACCCAGTACTTC.